This TCR beta chain was identified during a study of shared clonotypes between healthy human individuals. Study context: The cohort had two women and a few men, ages 18 to 49.

About this clone itself: Antigen: not known.

Deep-level running was used for the assay. This table comes from immunoSEQ multiplex PCR, and its TCRdb copy is limited to in-frame clones, with some not included. Among over 850,000 clones listed, 75% to 85% were seen once. The germline V gene has CDR1 SGHTA and CDR2 FQGTGA. CDR3 length equals 14 residues. V was pared by 4 bases and J by 4 bases, with 12 bases between. Study results and caveats: Sorted-subset sequencing was shown by rarefaction to be incomplete despite large depth.

The V call is TRBV7-3, the J call TRBJ2-3; D is uncertain. The sequence derives from a man aged 18 to 29 in good health. Some clones in this sample may be carry-over from other donors' samples. The sample comprised memory CD4+ T cells from PBMCs. The subset denotes: CD45RA-negative fraction. The CDR3 DNA reads as TGTGCCAGCAGCTCACGCAGTTGGGCAGATACGCAGTATTTT. Translated: CASSSRSWADTQYF.